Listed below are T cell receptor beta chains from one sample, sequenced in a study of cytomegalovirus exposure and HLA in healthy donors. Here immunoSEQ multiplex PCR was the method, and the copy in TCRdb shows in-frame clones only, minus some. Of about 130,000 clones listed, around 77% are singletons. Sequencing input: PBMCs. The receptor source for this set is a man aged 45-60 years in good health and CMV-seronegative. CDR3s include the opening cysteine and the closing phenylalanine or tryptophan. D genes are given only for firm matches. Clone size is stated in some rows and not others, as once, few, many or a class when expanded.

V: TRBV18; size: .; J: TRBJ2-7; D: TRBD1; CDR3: CASSSLGRGQNEQYF; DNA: TGTGCCAGCTCGTCCCTCGGCAGGGGGCAAAACGAGCAGTACTTC
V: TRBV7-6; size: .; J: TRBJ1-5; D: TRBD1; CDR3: CASSLVRGGNQPQHF; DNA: TGTGCCAGCAGCTTAGTCAGGGGGGGCAATCAGCCCCAGCATTTT
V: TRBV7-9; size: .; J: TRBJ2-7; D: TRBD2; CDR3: CASSPRGGGSYEQYF; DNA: TGTGCCAGCAGCCCCCGAGGCGGCGGGAGCTACGAGCAGTACTTC
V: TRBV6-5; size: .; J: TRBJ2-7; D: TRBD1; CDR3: CASSYDGTALYEQYF; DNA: TGTGCCAGCAGTTACGACGGGACAGCCCTATACGAGCAGTACTTC
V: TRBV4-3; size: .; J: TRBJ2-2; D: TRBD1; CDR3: CASSQEIGAGGPPGELFF; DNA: TGCGCCAGCAGCCAAGAAATCGGAGCAGGGGGCCCTCCCGGGGAGCTGTTTTTT
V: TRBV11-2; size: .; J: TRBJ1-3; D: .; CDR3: CASSLERRSGNTIYF; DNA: TGTGCCAGCAGCTTAGAACGGCGGTCTGGAAACACCATATATTTT
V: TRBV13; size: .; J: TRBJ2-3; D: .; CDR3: CASSAPLGLASEDTQYF; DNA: TGTGCCAGCAGCGCCCCGCTCGGGCTAGCGTCAGAAGATACGCAGTATTTT
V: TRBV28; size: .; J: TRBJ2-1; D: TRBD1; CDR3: CASSLPGQGNQQFF; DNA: TGTGCCAGCAGCCTACCGGGACAGGGGAATCAGCAGTTCTTC
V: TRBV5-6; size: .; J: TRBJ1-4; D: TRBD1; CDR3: CASSYRGTGPEKLFF; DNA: TGTGCCAGCAGTTATAGGGGGACAGGGCCTGAAAAACTGTTTTTT
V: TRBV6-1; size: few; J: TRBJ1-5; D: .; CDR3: CASTVGAGDQPQHF; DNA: TGTGCCAGCACAGTTGGGGCAGGGGATCAGCCCCAGCATTTT
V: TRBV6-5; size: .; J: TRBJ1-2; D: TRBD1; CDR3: CASSYSDRGYGYTF; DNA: TGTGCCAGCAGTTACTCCGACAGGGGCTATGGCTACACCTTC
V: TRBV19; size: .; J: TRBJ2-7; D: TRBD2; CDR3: CASSQTSGSYEQYF; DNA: TGTGCCAGTAGTCAGACTAGCGGGAGCTACGAGCAGTACTTC
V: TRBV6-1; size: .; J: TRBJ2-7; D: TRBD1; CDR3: CASSATTGGPYEQYF; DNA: TGTGCCAGCAGTGCGACGACAGGGGGCCCCTACGAGCAGTACTTC
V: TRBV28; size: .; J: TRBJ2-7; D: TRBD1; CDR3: CASSSGQTYEQYF; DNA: TGTGCCAGCAGTTCGGGACAGACCTACGAGCAGTACTTC
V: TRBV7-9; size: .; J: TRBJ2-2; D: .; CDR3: CASSIPGGTNTGELFF; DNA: TGTGCCAGCAGTATACCGGGCGGGACGAACACCGGGGAGCTGTTTTTT
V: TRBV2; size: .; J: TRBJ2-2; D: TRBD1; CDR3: CASSGDSDTGELFF; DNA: TGTGCCAGCAGTGGGGACAGCGACACCGGGGAGCTGTTTTTT
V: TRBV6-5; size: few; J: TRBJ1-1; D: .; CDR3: CASSQSRGTEAFF; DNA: TGTGCCAGCAGTCAATCCAGGGGTACTGAAGCTTTCTTT
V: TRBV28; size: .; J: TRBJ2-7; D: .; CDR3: CASSISYEQYF; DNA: TGTGCCAGCAGTATATCCTACGAGCAGTACTTC
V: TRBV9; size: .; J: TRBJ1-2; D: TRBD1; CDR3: CASSVGPGGGSYGYTF; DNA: TGTGCCAGCAGCGTAGGACCAGGGGGCGGGTCCTATGGCTACACCTTC
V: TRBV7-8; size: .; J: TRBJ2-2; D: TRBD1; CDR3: CASSSLTGEITGELFF; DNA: TGTGCCAGCAGTTCCTTGACAGGGGAGATCACCGGGGAGCTGTTTTTT
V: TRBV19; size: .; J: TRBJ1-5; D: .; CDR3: CASSLINQPQHF; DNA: TGTGCCAGTAGTTTAATAAATCAGCCCCAGCATTTT
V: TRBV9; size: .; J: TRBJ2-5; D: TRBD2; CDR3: CASSVGPGGSFYQTQYF; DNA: TGTGCCAGCAGCGTAGGGCCTGGCGGGAGCTTCTACCAGACCCAGTACTTC
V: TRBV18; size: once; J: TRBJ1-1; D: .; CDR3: CASSPRSAGTNTEAFF; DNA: TGTGCCAGCTCACCTCGATCGGCGGGGACGAACACTGAAGCTTTCTTT
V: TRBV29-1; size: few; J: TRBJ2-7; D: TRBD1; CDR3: CSAGGQGAKEQYF; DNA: TGCAGCGCCGGAGGACAGGGGGCTAAGGAGCAGTACTTC
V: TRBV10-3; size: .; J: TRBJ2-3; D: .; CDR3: CAIREDSGRTDTQYF; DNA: TGTGCCATCAGAGAAGATAGCGGCCGCACAGATACGCAGTATTTT
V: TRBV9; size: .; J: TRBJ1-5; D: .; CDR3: CASSLRPKEPQHF; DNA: TGTGCCAGCAGCCTCAGGCCGAAGGAGCCCCAGCATTTT
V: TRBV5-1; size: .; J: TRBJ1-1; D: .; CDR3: CASSLDRRNTEAFF; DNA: TGCGCCAGCAGCTTGGACAGGAGGAACACTGAAGCTTTCTTT
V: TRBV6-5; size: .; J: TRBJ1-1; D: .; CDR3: CASMGAMNTEAFF; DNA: TGTGCCAGCATGGGGGCCATGAACACTGAAGCTTTCTTT
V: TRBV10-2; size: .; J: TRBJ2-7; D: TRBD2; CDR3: CASSAIGEGEQYF; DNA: TGCGCCAGCAGTGCGATAGGGGAGGGCGAGCAGTACTTC
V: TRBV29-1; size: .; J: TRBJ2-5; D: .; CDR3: CSGGRETQYF; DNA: TGCAGCGGGGGGCGGGAGACCCAGTACTTC
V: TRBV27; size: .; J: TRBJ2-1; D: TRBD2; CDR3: CASSLRTSGSNEQFF; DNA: TGTGCCAGCAGTTTACGGACTAGCGGGAGTAATGAGCAGTTCTTC
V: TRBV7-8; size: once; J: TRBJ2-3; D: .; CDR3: CASSYLGAFITDTQYF; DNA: TGTGCCAGCAGCTACCTAGGGGCCTTTATCACAGATACGCAGTATTTT
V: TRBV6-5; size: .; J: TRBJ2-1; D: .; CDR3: CASSYPPRQEQFF; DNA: TGTGCCAGCAGTTACCCCCCGCGACAGGAGCAGTTCTTC
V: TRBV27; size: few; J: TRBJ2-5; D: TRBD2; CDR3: CASSEPGLAETQYF; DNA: TGTGCCAGCAGTGAACCGGGACTAGCGGAGACCCAGTACTTC
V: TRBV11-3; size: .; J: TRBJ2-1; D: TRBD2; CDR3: CASSLGLAGGREQFF; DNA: TGTGCCAGCAGCTTAGGACTAGCGGGAGGACGGGAGCAGTTCTTC
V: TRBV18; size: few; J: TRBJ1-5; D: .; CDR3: CASSPENNQPQHF; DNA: TGTGCCAGCTCACCAGAGAACAATCAGCCCCAGCATTTT
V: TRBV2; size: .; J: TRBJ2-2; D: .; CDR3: CASSRLPDGELFF; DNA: TGTGCCAGCAGCCGACTCCCTGACGGGGAGCTGTTTTTT
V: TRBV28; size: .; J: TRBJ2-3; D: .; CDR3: CASSLSGSGLTDTQYF; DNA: TGTGCCAGCAGTTTATCGGGAAGCGGACTCACAGATACGCAGTATTTT
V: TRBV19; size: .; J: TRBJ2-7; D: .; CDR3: CASSSGRGYEQYF; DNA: TGTGCCTCCTCATCCGGGAGAGGCTACGAGCAGTACTTC
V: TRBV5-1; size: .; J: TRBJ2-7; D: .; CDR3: CASRSRHPYEQYF; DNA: TGCGCCAGCAGATCGCGCCACCCCTACGAGCAGTACTTC
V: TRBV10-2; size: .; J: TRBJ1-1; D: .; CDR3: CASRSLDSMNTEAFF; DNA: TGCGCCAGCAGATCCCTGGACAGTATGAACACTGAAGCTTTCTTT
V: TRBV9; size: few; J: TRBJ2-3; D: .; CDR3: CASSVAVADTDTQYF; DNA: TGTGCCAGCAGCGTAGCAGTTGCGGACACAGATACGCAGTATTTT
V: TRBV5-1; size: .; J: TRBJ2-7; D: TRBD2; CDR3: CASSLTSGFYEQYF; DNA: TGCGCCAGCAGCTTGACTAGCGGATTCTACGAGCAGTACTTC
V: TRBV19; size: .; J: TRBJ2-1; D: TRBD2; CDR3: CASSTGLAVYNEQFF; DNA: TGTGCCAGTAGTACGGGACTAGCGGTGTACAATGAGCAGTTCTTC
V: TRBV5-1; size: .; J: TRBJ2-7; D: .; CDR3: CASSSDGLTYEQYF; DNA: TGCGCCAGCAGCTCCGATGGACTCACATACGAGCAGTACTTC
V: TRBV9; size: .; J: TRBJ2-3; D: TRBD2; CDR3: CASSPSGRGFTQYF; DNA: TGTGCCAGCTCCCCAAGCGGGAGGGGATTCACGCAGTATTTT
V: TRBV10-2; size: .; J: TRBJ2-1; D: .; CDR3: CATEHPSNNEQFF; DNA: TGCGCCACCGAGCATCCGAGTAACAATGAGCAGTTCTTC
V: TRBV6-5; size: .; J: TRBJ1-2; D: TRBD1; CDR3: CASSETGGIYGYTF; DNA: TGTGCCAGCAGTGAGACAGGGGGAATCTATGGCTACACCTTC
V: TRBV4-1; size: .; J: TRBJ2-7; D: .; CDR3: CASSQGVLSVAPTMF; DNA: TGCGCCAGCAGCCAAGGTGTCCTGAGTGTGGCCCCGACTATGTTC
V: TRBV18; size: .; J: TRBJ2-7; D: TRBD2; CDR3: CASRLTSGAYEQYF; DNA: TGTGCCAGCCGCCTTACTAGCGGGGCCTACGAGCAGTACTTC
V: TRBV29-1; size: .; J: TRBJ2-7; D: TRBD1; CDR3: CSVEGRGLYEQYF; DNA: TGCAGCGTTGAGGGCAGGGGGCTCTACGAGCAGTACTTC